This is a list of T cell receptor beta chains from one sample in a study of T cells after yellow fever vaccination. From the 5' RACE reads, TCRdb called clonotypes with MiXCR, one entry per CDR3 protein. Of under 200,000 distinct CDR3 sequences listed, 9.5% to 11% are singletons. Sequenced here: CD8+ T cells sorted from PBMCs, sampled 15 days after the yellow fever booster vaccination. These receptors were obtained from a man aged 18 to 35 who received the YFV17D yellow fever vaccine. The conserved cysteine and the conserved F or W are not part of the CDR3 here. Each record gives: J gene, CDR3 length, V gene, clone size, CDR3 protein. Clone size is shown for a subset of rows, as once, few, many or a class of expanded clone.

J gene: TRBJ1-2; CDR3 length: 13; V gene: TRBV4-3; clone size: many; CDR3 protein: ASSQGTGNLHGYT
J gene: TRBJ2-6; CDR3 length: 15; V gene: TRBV29-1; clone size: many; CDR3 protein: SVALGMKVSGANVLT
J gene: TRBJ2-2; CDR3 length: 12; V gene: TRBV24-1; clone size: NA; CDR3 protein: ATSPGGNTGELF
J gene: TRBJ2-3; CDR3 length: 13; V gene: TRBV11-2; clone size: few; CDR3 protein: ASSLSLYSTDTQY
J gene: TRBJ2-1; CDR3 length: 13; V gene: TRBV5-8; clone size: NA; CDR3 protein: ASSLGTGAHNEQF
J gene: TRBJ1-5; CDR3 length: 11; V gene: TRBV6-2/TRBV6-3; clone size: NA; CDR3 protein: ASSHGGAQPQH
J gene: TRBJ2-2; CDR3 length: 13; V gene: TRBV5-1; clone size: few; CDR3 protein: ASRREIFNAGELF
J gene: TRBJ2-1; CDR3 length: 14; V gene: TRBV9; clone size: NA; CDR3 protein: ASSAPTSGGYNEQF
J gene: TRBJ2-7; CDR3 length: 9; V gene: TRBV20-1; clone size: NA; CDR3 protein: SARGGDEQY
J gene: TRBJ2-1; CDR3 length: 11; V gene: TRBV12-3/TRBV12-4; clone size: NA; CDR3 protein: ASSVTGGFEQF
J gene: TRBJ2-2; CDR3 length: 11; V gene: TRBV6-5; clone size: NA; CDR3 protein: ASSYERVGELF
J gene: TRBJ1-1; CDR3 length: 11; V gene: TRBV7-9; clone size: few; CDR3 protein: ALRGRTNTEAF
J gene: TRBJ1-1; CDR3 length: 14; V gene: TRBV7-8; clone size: few; CDR3 protein: ASRGTGGFRNTEAF
J gene: TRBJ1-3; CDR3 length: 12; V gene: TRBV9; clone size: few; CDR3 protein: ASSVWGTGNTIY
J gene: TRBJ1-1; CDR3 length: 13; V gene: TRBV19; clone size: NA; CDR3 protein: ASSKRAGPNTEAF
J gene: TRBJ2-3; CDR3 length: 14; V gene: TRBV9; clone size: few; CDR3 protein: ASSARAGGHPDTQY
J gene: TRBJ1-6; CDR3 length: 15; V gene: TRBV7-8; clone size: few; CDR3 protein: ASSPKGQSSYNSPLH
J gene: TRBJ1-5; CDR3 length: 14; V gene: TRBV7-6; clone size: few; CDR3 protein: ASSSEPPPPHQPQH
J gene: TRBJ2-3; CDR3 length: 13; V gene: TRBV28; clone size: NA; CDR3 protein: ASSFLLGGRDTQY
J gene: TRBJ1-6; CDR3 length: 11; V gene: TRBV20-1; clone size: few; CDR3 protein: SASQGESSPLH
J gene: TRBJ1-2; CDR3 length: 13; V gene: TRBV6-2/TRBV6-3; clone size: NA; CDR3 protein: ASSYIFRVRYGYT
J gene: TRBJ2-2; CDR3 length: 9; V gene: TRBV6-5; clone size: NA; CDR3 protein: ARTSTGELF
J gene: TRBJ2-5; CDR3 length: 15; V gene: TRBV7-9; clone size: few; CDR3 protein: ASNLIPHGRAGETQY
J gene: TRBJ2-6; CDR3 length: 16; V gene: TRBV6-4; clone size: many; CDR3 protein: ASTPSGASLSGANVLT
J gene: TRBJ1-1; CDR3 length: 11; V gene: TRBV25-1; clone size: few; CDR3 protein: ASSDPGTDRRC
J gene: TRBJ2-6; CDR3 length: 13; V gene: TRBV7-8; clone size: NA; CDR3 protein: ASSITDSGANVLT
J gene: TRBJ2-5; CDR3 length: 12; V gene: TRBV27; clone size: few; CDR3 protein: ASSLSPSVETQY
J gene: TRBJ2-3; CDR3 length: 14; V gene: TRBV7-2; clone size: few; CDR3 protein: ASSRVGTGVLDTQY
J gene: TRBJ1-1; CDR3 length: 11; V gene: TRBV10-3; clone size: NA; CDR3 protein: AISDRESTEAF
J gene: TRBJ2-1; CDR3 length: 13; V gene: TRBV20-1; clone size: NA; CDR3 protein: SARDFQKPNNEQF
J gene: TRBJ1-6; CDR3 length: 13; V gene: TRBV20-1; clone size: few; CDR3 protein: SAFSGQGSNSPLH
J gene: TRBJ2-1; CDR3 length: 13; V gene: TRBV27; clone size: NA; CDR3 protein: ASSLTGGTYNEQF
J gene: TRBJ1-1; CDR3 length: 10; V gene: TRBV18; clone size: NA; CDR3 protein: ASSPEEGEAF
J gene: TRBJ2-1; CDR3 length: 13; V gene: TRBV29-1; clone size: NA; CDR3 protein: SVEGQGQGGGEQF
J gene: TRBJ2-7; CDR3 length: 17; V gene: TRBV5-1; clone size: NA; CDR3 protein: ASSPRPTGVIGDRYEQY
J gene: TRBJ2-5; CDR3 length: 12; V gene: TRBV7-9; clone size: NA; CDR3 protein: ASSHPGVEGTQY
J gene: TRBJ2-3; CDR3 length: 12; V gene: TRBV4-1; clone size: few; CDR3 protein: ASSPGPSTDTQY
J gene: TRBJ2-3; CDR3 length: 13; V gene: TRBV7-2; clone size: NA; CDR3 protein: ASRQYGGATDTQY
J gene: TRBJ2-4; CDR3 length: 11; V gene: TRBV7-9; clone size: NA; CDR3 protein: ASSPPPVNIQY
J gene: TRBJ2-3; CDR3 length: 13; V gene: TRBV20-1; clone size: medium-sized; CDR3 protein: SARARDEGRDTQY